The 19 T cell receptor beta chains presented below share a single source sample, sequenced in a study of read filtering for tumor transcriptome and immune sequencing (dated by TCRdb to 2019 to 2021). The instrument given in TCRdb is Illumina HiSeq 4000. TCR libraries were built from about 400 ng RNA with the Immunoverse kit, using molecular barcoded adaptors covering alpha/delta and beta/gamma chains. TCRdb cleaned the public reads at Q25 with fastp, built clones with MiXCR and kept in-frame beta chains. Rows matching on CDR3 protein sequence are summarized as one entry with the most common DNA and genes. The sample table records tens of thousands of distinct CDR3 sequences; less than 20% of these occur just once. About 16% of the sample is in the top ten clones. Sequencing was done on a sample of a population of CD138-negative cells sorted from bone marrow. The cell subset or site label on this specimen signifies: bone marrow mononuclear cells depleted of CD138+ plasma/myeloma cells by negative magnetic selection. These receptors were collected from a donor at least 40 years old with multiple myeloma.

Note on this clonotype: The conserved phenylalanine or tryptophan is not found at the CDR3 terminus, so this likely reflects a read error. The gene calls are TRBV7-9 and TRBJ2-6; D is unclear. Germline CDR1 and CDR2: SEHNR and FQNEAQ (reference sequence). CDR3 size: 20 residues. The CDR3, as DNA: TGTGCCAGCAGCTTAGCCGGCAGAGGACCCGGTAGCTCTGGGGTCAACGTCCTGACTTCC. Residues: CASSLAGRGPGSSGVNVLTS.

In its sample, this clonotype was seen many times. The CDR3 spells CASSQRAGVNYEQYF. In nucleotides, the CDR3 is TGTGCCAGCAGCCAAAGGGCGGGAGTAAACTACGAGCAGTACTTC. The chain uses TRBV4-2 and TRBJ2-7; TRBD2 aligns across 7 bases. Unmatched junction bases numbered 7, after V lost 2 bases and J lost 3 bases. Per germline, CDR1 LGHNA and CDR2 YNFKEQ. This CDR3 has 15 amino acids.

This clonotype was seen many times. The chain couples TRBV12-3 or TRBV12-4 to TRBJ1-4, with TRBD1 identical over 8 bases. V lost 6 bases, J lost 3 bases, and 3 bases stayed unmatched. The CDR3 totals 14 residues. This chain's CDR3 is CASSQTGANEKLFF. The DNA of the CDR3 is TGTGCCAGCAGCCAGACAGGGGCTAATGAAAAACTGTTTTTT.

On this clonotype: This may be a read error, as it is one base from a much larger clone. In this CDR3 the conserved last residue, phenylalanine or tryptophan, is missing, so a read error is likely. CDR3 in amino acids: CASSSLAGGNEQFV. In DNA form, the CDR3 reads TGTGCCAGTAGTTCCCTAGCGGGAGGCAATGAGCAGTTCGTC. This chain links TRBV19 with TRBJ2-1, with TRBD2 matching 11 bases. The ends lost 5 bases at V and 6 bases at J; junction bases unmatched: 3. Germline-derived CDR1 and CDR2 are LNHDA and SQIVND (reference sequence). This CDR3 contains 14 residues.

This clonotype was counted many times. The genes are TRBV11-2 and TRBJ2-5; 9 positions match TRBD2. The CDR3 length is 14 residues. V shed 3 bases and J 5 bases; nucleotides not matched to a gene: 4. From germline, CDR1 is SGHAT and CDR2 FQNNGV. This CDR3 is CASSFGLAPETQYF. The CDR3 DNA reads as TGTGCCAGCAGCTTCGGACTAGCGCCGGAGACCCAGTACTTC.

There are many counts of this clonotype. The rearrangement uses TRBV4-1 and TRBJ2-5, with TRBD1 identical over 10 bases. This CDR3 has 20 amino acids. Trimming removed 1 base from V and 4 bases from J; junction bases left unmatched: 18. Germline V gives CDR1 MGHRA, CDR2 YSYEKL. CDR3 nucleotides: TGCGCCAGCAGCCAAGGGGGGCGGGGAGTCGGACAGGGGGTAAGAGAGACCCAGTACTTC. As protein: CASSQGGRGVGQGVRETQYF.

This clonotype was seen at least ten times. The CDR3 spells CASSTTGRATGELFF. CDR3 DNA: TGTGCCAGTAGCACGACAGGGAGAGCTACCGGGGAGCTGTTTTTT. The chain uses TRBV19 and TRBJ2-2, with TRBD1 identical over 7 bases. The CDR3 contains 15 residues. V shed 6 bases, J shed 5 bases, and the junction held 9 bases outside the gene matches. The germline V gene encodes CDR1 LNHDA and CDR2 SQIVND (reference sequence).

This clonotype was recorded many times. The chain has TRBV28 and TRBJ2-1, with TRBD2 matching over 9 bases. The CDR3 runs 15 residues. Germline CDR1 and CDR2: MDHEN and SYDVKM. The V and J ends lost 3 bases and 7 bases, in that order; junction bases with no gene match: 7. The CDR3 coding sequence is TGTGCCAGCAGTTTGATCGGGACTAGCCTAAATGAGCAGTTCTTC. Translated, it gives CASSLIGTSLNEQFF.

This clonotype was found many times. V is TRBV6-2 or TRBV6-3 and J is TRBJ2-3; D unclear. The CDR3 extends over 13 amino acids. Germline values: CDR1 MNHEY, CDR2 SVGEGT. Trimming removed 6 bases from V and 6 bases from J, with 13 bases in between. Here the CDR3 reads CASRLDAHDTQYF. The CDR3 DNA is TGTGCCAGCAGACTCGACGCCCACGATACGCAGTATTTT.

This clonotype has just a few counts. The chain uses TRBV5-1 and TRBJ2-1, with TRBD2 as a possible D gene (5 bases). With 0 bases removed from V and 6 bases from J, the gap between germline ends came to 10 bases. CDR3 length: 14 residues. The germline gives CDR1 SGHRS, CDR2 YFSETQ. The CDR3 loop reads CASSLDIGGNEQFF. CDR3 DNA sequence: TGCGCCAGCAGCTTGGACATAGGAGGCAATGAGCAGTTCTTC.

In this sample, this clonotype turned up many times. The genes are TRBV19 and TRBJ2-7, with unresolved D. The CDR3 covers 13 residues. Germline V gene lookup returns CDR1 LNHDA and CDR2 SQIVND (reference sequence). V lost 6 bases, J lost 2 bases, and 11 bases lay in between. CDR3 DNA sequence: TGTGCCAGTAGGTCTACAGCCGCCTACGAGCAGTACTTC. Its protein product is CASRSTAAYEQYF.

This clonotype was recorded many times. CDR3 bases: TGTGCCATCAGGGATGGAGTTTCTGGGGCCAACGTCCTGACTTTC. This sequence encodes CAIRDGVSGANVLTF. The chain carries TRBV10-3 and TRBJ2-6; D is unresolved. V lost 6 bases and J 1 base, leaving 10 bases between the germline ends. The CDR3 length is 15 residues. CDR1 and CDR2 from the germline V gene are ENHRY and SYGVKD.

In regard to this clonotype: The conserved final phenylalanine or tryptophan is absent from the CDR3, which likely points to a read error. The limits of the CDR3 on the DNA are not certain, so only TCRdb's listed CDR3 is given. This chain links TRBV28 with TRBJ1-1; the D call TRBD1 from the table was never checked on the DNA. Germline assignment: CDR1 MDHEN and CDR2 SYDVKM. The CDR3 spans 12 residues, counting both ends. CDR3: CASSLRGNEAFS.

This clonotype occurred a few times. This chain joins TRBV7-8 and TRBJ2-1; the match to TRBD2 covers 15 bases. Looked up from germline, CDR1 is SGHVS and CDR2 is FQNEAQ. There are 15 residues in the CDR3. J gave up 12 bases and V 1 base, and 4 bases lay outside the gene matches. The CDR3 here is CASSLVGLAGGRQFF. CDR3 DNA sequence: TGTGCCAGCAGCTTAGTCGGACTAGCGGGAGGGCGGCAGTTCTTC.

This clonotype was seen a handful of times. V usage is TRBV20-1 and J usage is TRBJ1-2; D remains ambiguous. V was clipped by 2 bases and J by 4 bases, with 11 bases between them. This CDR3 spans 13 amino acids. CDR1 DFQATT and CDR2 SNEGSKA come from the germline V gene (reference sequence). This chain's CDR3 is CSARLASSYGYTF. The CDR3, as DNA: TGCAGTGCTAGATTGGCATCTTCCTATGGCTACACCTTC.

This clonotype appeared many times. The CDR3 spells CASSFGGYRDHEQYF. CDR3 bases: TGTGCCAGCAGCTTCGGCGGGTACAGGGACCACGAGCAGTACTTC. The J gene is TRBJ2-7, the V gene TRBV7-2, with D possibly TRBD1 on 6 matching bases. This CDR3 comprises 15 residues. Germline V lookup: CDR1 SGHTA, CDR2 FQGNSA. Trimming stripped 3 bases from V and 5 bases from J, with 17 bases between.

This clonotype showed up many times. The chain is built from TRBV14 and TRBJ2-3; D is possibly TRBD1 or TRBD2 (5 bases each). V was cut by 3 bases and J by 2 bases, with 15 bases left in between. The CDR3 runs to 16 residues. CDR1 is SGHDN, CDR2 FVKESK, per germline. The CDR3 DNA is TGTGCCAGCAGCCAGGGGCCTGGACTGCTCACAGATACGCAGTATTTT. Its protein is CASSQGPGLLTDTQYF.

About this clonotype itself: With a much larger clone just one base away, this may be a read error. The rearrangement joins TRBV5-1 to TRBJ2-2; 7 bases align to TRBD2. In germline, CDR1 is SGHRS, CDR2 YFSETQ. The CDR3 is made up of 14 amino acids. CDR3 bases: TGCACCAGCACCCGGGACTATGTTACCGGGGAGCTGTTTTTT. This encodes CTSTRDYVTGELFF.

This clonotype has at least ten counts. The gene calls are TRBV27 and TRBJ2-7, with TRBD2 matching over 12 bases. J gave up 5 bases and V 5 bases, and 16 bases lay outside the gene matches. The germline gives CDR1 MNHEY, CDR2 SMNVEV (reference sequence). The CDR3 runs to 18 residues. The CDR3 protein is CASSTPGLAGAKSHEQYF. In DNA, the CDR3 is TGTGCCAGCAGTACGCCGGGACTAGCGGGCGCAAAGTCCCACGAGCAGTACTTC.